The present entry profiles one TCR beta chain with its context. Its target is not known. The sample is drawn from a study of cytomegalovirus exposure and HLA in healthy donors. General study findings and limits: Listed as cytomegalovirus-associated were 150 to 200 TCR beta chains.

The germline V gene has CDR1 LNHDA and CDR2 SQIVND (reference sequence). The CDR3 loop spans 15 amino acids. Trimming left V 3 bases short and J 3 bases short, with 15 bases between. Use of 60 Vbeta and 13 Jbeta primers characterized the PCR. Assay used: immunoSEQ multiplex PCR; TCRdb lists only in-frame clones, some missing. The data hold 150,000 or so clones, with approximately 70% observed a single time. The sample was PBMCs. V usage is TRBV19 and J usage is TRBJ2-7, with no clear D. This TCR came from a man aged 40-50 years in good health and CMV-seropositive. CDR3 sequence (DNA): TGTGCCAGTAGTATCGTGGGCCAGGCGAACTACGAGCAGTACTTC. Its protein is CASSIVGQANYEQYF.